This T cell receptor beta chain was recovered during a study of long-term antiretroviral therapy in people with HIV. Notes on the study in general: The range of CDR3 lengths in HIV repertoires proved narrower than that found in controls.

V shed 0 bases and J shed 8 bases, with 8 bases lying between them. This CDR3 has 13 residues. CDR1 and CDR2 from the germline V gene are KGHSH and LQKENI. Worth noting for this clone: Its specificity is not known.

At survey level, the immunoSEQ assay was run in its v3.0 version. The table came from immunoSEQ multiplex PCR; TCRdb's copy has only in-frame clones and leaves some out. Of some 11,000 clones in the sample, roughly 80% were seen once. Until DNA extraction, the samples held between roughly 1-10 million cryopreserved PBMC. The sequencing used unsorted PBMCs, collected at the start of antiretroviral therapy, before treatment. This chain connects TRBV18 to TRBJ2-1; D might be TRBD2 (5 bases). The sequence was collected from a man aged 25-45 years with HIV. This CDR3 reads CASSPPGAHEQFF. CDR3 bases: TGTGCCAGCTCACCACCGGGAGCCCATGAGCAGTTCTTC.